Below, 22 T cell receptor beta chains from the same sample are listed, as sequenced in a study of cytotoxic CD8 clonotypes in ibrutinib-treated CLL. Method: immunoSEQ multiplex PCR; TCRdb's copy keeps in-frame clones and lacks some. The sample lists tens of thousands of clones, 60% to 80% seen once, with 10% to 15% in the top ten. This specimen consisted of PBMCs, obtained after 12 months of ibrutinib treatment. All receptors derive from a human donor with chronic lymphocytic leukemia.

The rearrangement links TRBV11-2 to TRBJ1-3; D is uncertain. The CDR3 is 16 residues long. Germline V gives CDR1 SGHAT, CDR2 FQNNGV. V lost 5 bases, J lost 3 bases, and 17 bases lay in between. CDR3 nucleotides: TGTGCCAGCAGCCCGAAAACGGTCATAGGTGGAAACACCATATATTTT. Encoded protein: CASSPKTVIGGNTIYF.

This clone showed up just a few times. In nucleotides, the CDR3 is TGCGCCAGCAGCTTGGCCGGGGGGCTGGGTCAGCCCCAGCATTTT. Its translation: CASSLAGGLGQPQHF. The V call is TRBV5-1, the J call TRBJ1-5; D perhaps matches TRBD1 (6 bases). This CDR3 comprises 15 residues. Germline V gene data show CDR1 as SGHRS and CDR2 as YFSETQ. V dropped 0 bases and J dropped 6 bases, with 13 bases sitting between them.

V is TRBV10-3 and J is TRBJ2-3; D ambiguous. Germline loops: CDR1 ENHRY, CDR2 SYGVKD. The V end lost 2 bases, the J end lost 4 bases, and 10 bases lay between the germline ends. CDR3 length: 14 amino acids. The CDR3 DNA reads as TGTGCCATCAGTGAGCGGATGGGGTCAGATACGCAGTATTTT. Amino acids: CAISERMGSDTQYF.

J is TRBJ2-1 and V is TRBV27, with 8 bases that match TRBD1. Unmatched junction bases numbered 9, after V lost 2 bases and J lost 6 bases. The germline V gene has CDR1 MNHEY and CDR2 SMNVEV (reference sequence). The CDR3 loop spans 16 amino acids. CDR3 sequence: CASSLIVAGGPNEQFF. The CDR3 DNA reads TGTGCCAGCAGTTTAATAGTGGCAGGGGGCCCCAATGAGCAGTTCTTC.

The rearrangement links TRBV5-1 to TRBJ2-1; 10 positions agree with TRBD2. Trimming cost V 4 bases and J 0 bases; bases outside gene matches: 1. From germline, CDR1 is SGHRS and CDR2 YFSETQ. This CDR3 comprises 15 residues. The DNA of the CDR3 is TGCGCCAGCAGCCGGACTAGCGGCTCCTACAATGAGCAGTTCTTC. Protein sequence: CASSRTSGSYNEQFF.

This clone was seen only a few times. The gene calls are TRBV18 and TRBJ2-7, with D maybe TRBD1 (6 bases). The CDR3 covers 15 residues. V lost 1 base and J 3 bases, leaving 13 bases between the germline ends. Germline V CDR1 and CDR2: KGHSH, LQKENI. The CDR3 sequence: CASSPQEARGYEQYF. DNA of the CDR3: TGTGCCAGCTCACCACAGGAGGCCAGGGGCTACGAGCAGTACTTC.

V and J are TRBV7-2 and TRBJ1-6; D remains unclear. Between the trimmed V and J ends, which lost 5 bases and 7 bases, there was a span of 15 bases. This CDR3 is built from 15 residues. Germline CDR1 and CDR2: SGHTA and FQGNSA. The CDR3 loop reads CASSPSVTSNSPLHF. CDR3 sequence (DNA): TGTGCCAGCAGCCCAAGCGTTACTAGCAATTCACCCCTCCACTTT.

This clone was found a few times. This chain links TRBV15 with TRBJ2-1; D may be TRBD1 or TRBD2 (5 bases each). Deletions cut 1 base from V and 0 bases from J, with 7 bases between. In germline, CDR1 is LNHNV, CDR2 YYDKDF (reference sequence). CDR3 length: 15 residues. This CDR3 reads CATSRGGISYNEQFF. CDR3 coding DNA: TGTGCCACCAGCAGAGGGGGGATCTCCTACAATGAGCAGTTCTTC.

This chain's CDR3 is CASSPEDSYEQYF. CDR3 nucleotides: TGTGCCAGCAGTCCCGAGGACAGCTACGAGCAGTACTTC. V gene TRBV27 combines with J gene TRBJ2-7; possible D gene TRBD1, 6 bases. The CDR3 sequence is 13 residues long. Per germline, CDR1 MNHEY and CDR2 SMNVEV (reference sequence). Trimming took off 5 bases at V and 3 bases at J, with 11 bases between the two ends.

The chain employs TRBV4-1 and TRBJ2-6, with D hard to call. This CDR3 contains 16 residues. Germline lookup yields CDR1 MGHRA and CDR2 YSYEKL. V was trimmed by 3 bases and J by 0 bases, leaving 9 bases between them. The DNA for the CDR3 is TGCGCCAGCAGCCACGACCGAGCCTCTGGGGCCAACGTCCTGACTTTC. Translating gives CASSHDRASGANVLTF.

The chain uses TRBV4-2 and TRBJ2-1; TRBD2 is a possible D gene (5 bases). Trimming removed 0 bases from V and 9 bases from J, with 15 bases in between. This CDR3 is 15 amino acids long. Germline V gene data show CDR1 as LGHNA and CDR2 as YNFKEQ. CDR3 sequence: CASSQDPASWGEQFF. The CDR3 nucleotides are TGTGCCAGCAGCCAAGATCCGGCTAGCTGGGGTGAGCAGTTCTTC.

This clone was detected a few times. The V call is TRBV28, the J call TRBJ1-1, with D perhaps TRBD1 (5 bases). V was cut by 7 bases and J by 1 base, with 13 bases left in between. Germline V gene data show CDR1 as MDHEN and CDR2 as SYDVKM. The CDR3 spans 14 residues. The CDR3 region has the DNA TGTGCCAGCAAATTAGAAACAGGGAACACTGAAGCTTTCTTT. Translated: CASKLETGNTEAFF.

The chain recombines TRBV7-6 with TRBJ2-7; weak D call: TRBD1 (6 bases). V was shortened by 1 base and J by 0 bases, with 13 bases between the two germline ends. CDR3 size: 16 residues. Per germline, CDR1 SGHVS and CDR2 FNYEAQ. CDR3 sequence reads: CASSLVDSASSYEQYF. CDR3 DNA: TGTGCCAGCAGCTTAGTGGACAGCGCAAGCTCCTACGAGCAGTACTTC. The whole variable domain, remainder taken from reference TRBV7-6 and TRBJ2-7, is GAGVSQSPRYKVTKRGQDVALRCDPISGHVSLYWYRQALGQGPEFLTYFNYEAQQDKSGLPNDRFSAERPEGSISTLTIQRTEQRDSAMYRCASSLVDSASSYEQYFGPGTRLTVT.

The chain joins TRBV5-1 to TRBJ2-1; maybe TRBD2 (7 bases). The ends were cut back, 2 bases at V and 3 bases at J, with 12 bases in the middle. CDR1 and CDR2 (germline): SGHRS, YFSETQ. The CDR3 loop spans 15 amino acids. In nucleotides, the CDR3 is TGCGCCAGCAGCTTCGGGGGGCCCGGCTACAATGAGCAGTTCTTC. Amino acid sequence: CASSFGGPGYNEQFF.

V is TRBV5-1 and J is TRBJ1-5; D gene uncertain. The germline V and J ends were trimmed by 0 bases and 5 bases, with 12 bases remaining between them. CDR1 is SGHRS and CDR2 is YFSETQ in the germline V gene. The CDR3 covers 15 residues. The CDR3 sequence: CASSLEGGPDQPQHF. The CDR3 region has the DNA TGCGCCAGCAGCTTGGAGGGAGGGCCGGATCAGCCCCAGCATTTT.

The CDR3 DNA sequence: TGTGCCAGCAGCCCTGGACAGGGCTATAGCAATCAGCCCCAGCATTTT. Translating gives CASSPGQGYSNQPQHF. The chain is built from TRBV6-6 and TRBJ1-5; 8 bases align to TRBD1. V was clipped by 6 bases and J by 0 bases; unmatched bases: 7. This CDR3 contains 16 residues. Germline values: CDR1 MNHNY, CDR2 SVGAGI (reference sequence).

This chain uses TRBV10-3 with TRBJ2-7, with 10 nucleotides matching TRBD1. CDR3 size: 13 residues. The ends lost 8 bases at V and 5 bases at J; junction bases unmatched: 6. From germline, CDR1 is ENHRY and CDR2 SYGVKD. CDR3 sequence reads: CAILRQGADEQYF. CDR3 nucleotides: TGTGCCATCCTAAGACAGGGGGCAGACGAGCAGTACTTC.

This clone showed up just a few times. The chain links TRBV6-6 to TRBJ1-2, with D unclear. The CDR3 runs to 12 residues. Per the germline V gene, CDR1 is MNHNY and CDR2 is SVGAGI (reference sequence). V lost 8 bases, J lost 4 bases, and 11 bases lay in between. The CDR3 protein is CASQAETYGYTF. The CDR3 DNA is TGTGCCAGCCAGGCAGAGACCTATGGCTACACCTTC.

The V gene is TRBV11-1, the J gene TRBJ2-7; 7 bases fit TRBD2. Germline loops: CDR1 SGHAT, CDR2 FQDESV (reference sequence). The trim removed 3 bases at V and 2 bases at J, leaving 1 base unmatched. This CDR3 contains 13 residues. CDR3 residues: CASSFGLAYEQYF. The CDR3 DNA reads TGTGCCAGCAGCTTTGGACTAGCCTACGAGCAGTACTTC.

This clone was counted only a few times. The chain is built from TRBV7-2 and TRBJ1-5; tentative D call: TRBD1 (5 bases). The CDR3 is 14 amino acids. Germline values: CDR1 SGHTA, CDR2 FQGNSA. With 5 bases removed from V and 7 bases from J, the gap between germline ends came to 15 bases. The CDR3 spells CASSPPGPRQPQHF. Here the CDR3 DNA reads TGTGCCAGCAGCCCGCCAGGGCCAAGGCAGCCCCAGCATTTT.

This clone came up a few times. The chain's CDR3 is CASSPGQGDTGELFF. CDR3 nucleotide sequence: TGTGCCAGCAGCCCGGGACAGGGCGACACCGGGGAGCTGTTTTTT. This sequence joins TRBV11-3 and TRBJ2-2, with TRBD1 matching 9 bases. V dropped 5 bases and J dropped 3; count of bases not matched to a gene: 4. CDR1 and CDR2 from the germline V gene are SGHNT and YENEEA. CDR3 length: 15 amino acids.

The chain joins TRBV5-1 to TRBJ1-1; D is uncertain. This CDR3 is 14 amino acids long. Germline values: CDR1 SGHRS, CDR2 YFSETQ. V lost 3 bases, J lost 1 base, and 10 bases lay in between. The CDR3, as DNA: TGCGCCAGCAGCTCCCTCGGGGAGAACACTGAAGCTTTCTTT. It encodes CASSSLGENTEAFF.